This TCR beta chain emerged from a study of T-cell memory formation after mild COVID-19. This CDR3 has 15 residues. Trimming pared 5 bases from V and 0 bases from J, leaving 12 bases between. Germline CDR1 is SGHTA and CDR2 is FQGTGA. A single record per CDR3 protein comes from TCRdb applying MiXCR to the 5' RACE reads. The sample has some 410,000 distinct CDR3 sequences, 20% to 25% seen once. Sequencing was performed on PBMCs or a T cell subset sorted from them (not recorded which). The chain links TRBV7-3 to TRBJ2-3; tentative D call: TRBD2 (5 bases). The receptor's source is an adult woman who had mild COVID-19 (a few samples of this study predate the infection). Cell type and time point are not known. CDR3 coding DNA: TGTGCCAGCAGCCCGGAGCGGAGTAGCACAGATACGCAGTATTTT. Translated, it gives CASSPERSSTDTQYF.